This TCR beta chain came from a study of graft-versus-host responses after intestinal transplantation. Study conclusions and caveats: There was an association between peak levels of circulating GvH clones and early post-transplant HvG declines. Recipient marrow contained GvH clones, some of which appeared first in ileum or blood.

Germline CDR1 is SGDLS and CDR2 is YYNGEE. V was pared by 0 bases and J by 6 bases, with 13 bases between. The CDR3 contains 15 residues. Method: immunoSEQ multiplex PCR; TCRdb's copy keeps in-frame clones and lacks some. Counted here are tens of thousands of clones, 90% to 95% occurring once; the ten biggest clones make up over 0.4%. Concerning this clone itself: Its antigen is unidentified.

V gene TRBV9 combines with J gene TRBJ2-1, with D tentatively TRBD2 (5 bases). The sequence was collected from a human donor who received an intestinal transplant. Sequenced here: unstimulated CD8+ T cells sorted from spleen or lymph node cells, sampled before intestinal transplant. CDR3 in DNA: TGTGCCAGCAGCGTAGCTGAACTAGTCTCCAATGAGCAGTTCTTC. Its protein is CASSVAELVSNEQFF. Combining the CDR3 with reference TRBV9 and TRBJ2-1 gives the whole variable domain DSGVTQTPKHLITATGQRVTLRCSPRSGDLSVYWYQQSLDQGLQFLIQYYNGEERAKGNILERFSAQQFPDLHSELNLSSLELGDSALYFCASSVAELVSNEQFFGPGTRLTVL.